These T cell receptor beta chains were read from a single sample in a study of patients and donors after allogeneic stem cell transplantation. TCRdb ran MiXCR on the RT-PCR reads and lists one entry per CDR3 protein. The sample records about 960,000 distinct CDR3 sequences, roughly 18% being singletons. Specimen: blood, either unsorted or a sorted T cell fraction (not recorded which). The source of these receptors is a human donor who was either an allogeneic HSCT recipient or a stem cell or donor lymphocyte infusion donor (not recorded which). It is not recorded whose cells these are; they may come from a transplant donor. Each CDR3 is given with its conserved first and last residue. D genes are given only for firm matches. Only part of the rows carry a size: once, few, many, or a class if the clone is expanded.

clone_size	v_call	j_call	d_call	cdr3_aa	cdr3_nt
NA	TRBV9	TRBJ2-1	NA	CASSVGELLYYNEQFF	TGTGCCAGCAGCGTAGGGGAGCTACTATACTACAATGAGCAGTTCTTC
NA	TRBV6-1	TRBJ1-2	NA	CASSHLTANYGYTF	TGTGCCAGCAGTCATCTAACAGCGAACTATGGCTACACCTTC
few	TRBV4-1	TRBJ1-1	NA	CASSQERIRIPLNTEAFF	TGCGCCAGCAGCCAAGAACGGATAAGGATCCCCTTGAACACTGAAGCTTTCTTT
NA	TRBV4-3	TRBJ1-2	NA	CASSHGQTYGYTF	TGCGCCAGCAGCCATGGACAAACCTATGGCTACACCTTC
few	TRBV6-5	TRBJ1-4	TRBD1	CASSYFQGAGTNEKLFF	TGTGCCAGCAGTTACTTTCAGGGGGCAGGCACTAATGAAAAACTGTTTTTT
few	TRBV4-1	TRBJ2-7	TRBD1	CASSQLGTGPYEQYF	TGCGCCAGCAGCCAACTCGGGACAGGGCCCTACGAGCAGTACTTC
NA	TRBV3-1	TRBJ2-1	TRBD2	CASSQLLAGADNEQFF	TGTGCCAGCAGCCAGTTACTAGCGGGAGCGGACAATGAGCAGTTCTTC
NA	TRBV7-9	TRBJ1-2	NA	CASSQRGLGYTF	TGTGCCAGCAGCCAAAGGGGTCTTGGCTACACCTTC
many	TRBV12-3/TRBV12-4	TRBJ2-2	NA	CASSLGRERITGELFF	TGTGCCAGCAGTTTGGGCCGGGAGCGAATCACCGGGGAGCTGTTTTTT
few	TRBV3-1	TRBJ1-1	TRBD1	CASSQDSRGYTEAFF	TGTGCCAGCAGCCAAGATTCCAGGGGGTACACTGAAGCTTTCTTT
few	TRBV20-1	TRBJ1-1	TRBD1	CSARDRRGKTEAFF	TGCAGTGCTAGAGATCGCAGGGGGAAGACTGAAGCTTTCTTT
NA	TRBV15	TRBJ1-2	NA	CATSRDRASYGYTF	TGTGCCACCAGCAGAGATCGGGCTTCCTATGGCTACACCTTC
NA	TRBV7-3	TRBJ2-1	TRBD2	CASSLRTSGSMNEQFF	TGTGCCAGCAGCCTTAGGACTAGCGGGAGTATGAATGAGCAGTTCTTC
NA	TRBV7-2	TRBJ1-2	NA	CASSFGGRVSGGYTF	TGTGCCAGCAGCTTTGGGGGCAGGGTCAGCGGTGGCTACACCTTC
few	TRBV5-1	TRBJ1-2	NA	CASSLALGVRNYGYTF	TGCGCCAGCAGCTTGGCTCTAGGGGTTCGCAACTATGGCTACACCTTC
many	TRBV12-3/TRBV12-4	TRBJ2-7	NA	CASSYRFPYEQYF	TGTGCCAGCAGTTATCGATTTCCCTACGAGCAGTACTTC
many	TRBV10-3	TRBJ2-1	NA	CAIKKNRVYNNEQFF	TGTGCCATCAAAAAGAACAGGGTGTACAACAATGAGCAGTTCTTC
few	TRBV10-3	TRBJ1-2	TRBD1	CAILDRAYGYTF	TGTGCCATCCTGGACAGGGCTTATGGCTACACCTTC
few	TRBV6-2/TRBV6-3	TRBJ2-1	TRBD1	CASSRGFDRAYNEQFF	TGTGCCAGCAGCCGGGGATTCGACAGGGCCTACAATGAGCAGTTCTTC
few	TRBV24-1	TRBJ2-4	NA	CATGTEKNIQYF	TGTGCCACTGGAACGGAAAAAAACATTCAGTACTTC
few	TRBV27	TRBJ2-7	NA	CASSSPRDIPYEQYF	TGTGCCAGCAGTTCACCCCGGGACATCCCCTACGAGCAGTACTTC
few	TRBV6-1	TRBJ2-2	NA	CASSDLAFTGELFF	TGTGCCAGCAGTGACCTTGCCTTCACCGGGGAGCTGTTTTTT
few	TRBV9	TRBJ2-3	TRBD2	CASSRILAGSTDTQYF	TGTGCCAGCAGCCGGATACTAGCGGGGAGCACAGATACGCAGTATTTT
NA	TRBV7-3	TRBJ2-1	TRBD2	CASSLNSGRRNEQFF	TGTGCCAGCAGCTTAAATAGCGGGAGGAGGAATGAGCAGTTCTTC
NA	TRBV20-1	TRBJ2-7	NA	CSARAQGPTYEQYF	TGCAGTGCTAGAGCCCAGGGGCCAACCTACGAGCAGTACTTC
few	TRBV5-1	TRBJ2-7	NA	CASLLVLGPGPHEQYF	TGCGCCAGCCTACTGGTCCTCGGCCCCGGTCCCCACGAGCAGTACTTC